A selection of T cell receptor beta chains follows, all from one sample in a study of blood T cell repertoires in COVID-19. Assay used: immunoSEQ multiplex PCR; TCRdb lists only in-frame clones, some missing. The profile shows around 250,000 clones, roughly 90% of them singletons. The source material was peripheral blood. The source of these receptors is a human donor in a cohort sampled during active COVID-19. Both conserved end residues are part of each CDR3.

>14|TRBV19
CAISTRGLTDTQYF
>13|TRBV5-1
CASSLTGSYEQYF
>19|TRBV13
CASSETNDRVQPITYEQYF
>16|TRBV5-1
CASSLAKRGLNTEAFF
>13|TRBV28
CASSPGQNTEAFF
>13|TRBV2
CASSLDRAYEQYF
>12|TRBV7-3
CASSLRHYEQYF
>16|TRBV19
CASSFRGQGRSHTIYF
>14|TRBV27
CASSSRGSGNTIYF
>14|TRBV10-3
CAIKSGTSSYEQYF
>16|TRBV10-2
CASSGISGGATETQYF
>15|TRBV6-2/TRBV6-3
CASSYLTTSYNEQFF
>16|TRBV4-1
CASSQDVAGSHYEQYF
>14|TRBV29-1
CSPRCRGKGGELFF
>16|TRBV4-3
CASSQGLAGRPYEQYF
>16|TRBV20-1
CSASSGGGIDSYEQYF
>17|TRBV5-1
CASSLVELGGRTYGYTF
>11|TRBV19
CASGIPGGYTF
>14|TRBV30
CAWGWDNSNQPQHF
>14|TRBV16
CASSTGTLNQPQHF
>14|TRBV3-1/TRBV3-2
CASSLQGNGNTIYF
>13|TRBV7-2
CASNLRPGNTIYF
>14|TRBV5-1
CASSLGTGGNEQYF
>15|TRBV16
CASSQSAQGLYEQYF
>15|TRBV14
CASSQDWTGGYEQYF
>13|TRBV5-1
CASSLDRVYEQYF
>15|TRBV7-2
CASSLGGAGANVLTF
>13|TRBV11-3
CASSSGHTYEQYF
>15|TRBV6-1
CASSEGDRDTYEQYF